The 31 T cell receptor beta chains below come from one sample, sequenced in a study of CD8+ T cells in alopecia areata. Sequencing relied on a cDNA template that was reverse transcribed from extracted RNA. Profiling relied on immunoSEQ multiplex PCR, and the TCRdb table lists in-frame clones only, not all of them. Here the sample spans roughly 200,000 clones, 53% being singletons. Treatment specified: oral pan-JAK inhibitor, 5-10 mg twice daily. The sample consisted of CD8+ T cells sorted from blood, taken at week 24, from a patient treated with tofacitinib. These receptors were taken from a human donor with alopecia areata.

This clone has more than one count but fewer than ten. This chain joins TRBV5-1 and TRBJ1-6; TRBD1 matches at 8 bases. The CDR3 length is 14 residues. The J segment lost 6 bases and the V segment lost 3 bases, leaving 2 bases of the junction unmatched. Germline CDR1 reads SGHRS; CDR2 reads YFSETQ. For the CDR3, the DNA is TGCGCCAGCAGCTGGGACAGGAGTAATTCACCCCTCCACTTT. Translation gives CASSWDRSNSPLHF.

This clone was detected a few times. This sequence joins TRBV30 and TRBJ2-1, with D unresolved. Germline V gives CDR1 GTSNPN, CDR2 SVGIG (reference sequence). CDR3 size: 16 residues. Trimming cost V 3 bases and J 0 bases, with 15 bases left between them. As DNA, the CDR3 is TGTGCCTGGAGCGATTATTATGAGAGCTCCTACAATGAGCAGTTCTTC. Protein sequence: CAWSDYYESSYNEQFF.

V and J are TRBV11-2 and TRBJ2-7; D is uncertain. CDR1 and CDR2 (germline): SGHAT, FQNNGV. This CDR3 comprises 13 residues. Trimming pared 1 base from V and 2 bases from J, leaving 6 bases between. In DNA form, the CDR3 reads TGTGCCAGCAGCTTAGGCATAGCCTACGAGCAGTACTTC. Translating gives CASSLGIAYEQYF.

This chain uses TRBV30 with TRBJ2-6, with 10 positions matching TRBD1. V lost 8 bases, J lost 2 bases, and 18 bases stayed unmatched. The CDR3 length is 19 residues. Per germline, CDR1 GTSNPN and CDR2 SVGIG (reference sequence). CDR3 DNA: TGTGCCAGCCCAAGGACCGGGACAGGGGTCCCTCCTGGGGCCAACGTCCTGACTTTC. As protein: CASPRTGTGVPPGANVLTF.

This clone has more than one count but fewer than ten. The chain recombines TRBV5-1 with TRBJ1-5; no clear D gene. The CDR3 is made up of 12 amino acids. The germline gives CDR1 SGHRS, CDR2 YFSETQ. Trimming took 0 bases from V and 6 from J, leaving 4 bases between them. The CDR3 bases are TGCGCCAGCAGCTTGGAGGCTCAGCCCCAGCATTTT. Its protein product is CASSLEAQPQHF. The full variable domain, completed using reference TRBV5-1 and TRBJ1-5, is KAGVTQTPRYLIKTRGQQVTLSCSPISGHRSVSWYQQTPGQGLQFLFEYFSETQRNKGNFPGRFSGRQFSNSRSEMNVSTLELGDSALYLCASSLEAQPQHFGDGTRLSIL.

The chain couples TRBV29-1 to TRBJ2-3; 13 bases align to TRBD2. With V trimmed by 1 base and J by 1 base, 11 bases remained unmatched. The CDR3 sequence is 19 residues long. Germline CDR1 SQVTM, CDR2 ANQGSEA. Here the CDR3 reads CSVEGSGWTSGGRTDTQYF. In DNA, the CDR3 is TGCAGCGTTGAAGGTTCCGGCTGGACTAGCGGGGGTCGCACAGATACGCAGTATTTT.

Regarding this clone: The sample contains more than one DNA sequence encoding this CDR3. The chain links TRBV4-3 to TRBJ2-7; tentative D call: TRBD1 (5 bases). CDR3 size: 15 residues. Between the trimmed V and J ends, which lost 1 base and 0 bases, there was a span of 10 bases. CDR1 LGHNA and CDR2 YSLEER come from the germline V gene. The chain's CDR3 is CASSQGQGSSYEQYF. The DNA for the CDR3 is TGCGCCAGCAGCCAAGGGCAGGGAAGCTCCTACGAGCAGTACTTC.

The chain links TRBV10-3 to TRBJ2-7, with 9 bases fitting TRBD1. CDR1 ENHRY and CDR2 SYGVKD come from the germline V gene. CDR3 length equals 14 residues. J was trimmed by 4 bases and V by 4 bases; bases with no gene match: 5. CDR3 region: CAISAGQGLYEQYF. The CDR3 DNA is TGTGCCATCAGTGCGGGACAGGGATTATACGAGCAGTACTTC.

The chain employs TRBV10-3 and TRBJ2-3; 14 bases are a match to TRBD2. Germline CDR1 and CDR2: ENHRY and SYGVKD. J gave up 4 bases and V 7 bases, and 4 bases lay outside the gene matches. There are 15 residues in the CDR3. The CDR3 region has the DNA TGTGCCATCACTGGGACTAGCGGGGGACCAGATACGCAGTATTTT. Translation gives CAITGTSGGPDTQYF.

V is TRBV29-1 and J is TRBJ2-2; D uncertain. Looked up from germline, CDR1 is SQVTM and CDR2 is ANQGSEA. Trimming stripped 3 bases from V and 6 bases from J, with 5 bases between. This CDR3 contains 11 residues. The CDR3 nucleotides are TGCAGCGTTGATGCATCCGGGGAGCTGTTTTTT. It encodes CSVDASGELFF.

This chain connects TRBV2 to TRBJ1-5, with TRBD1 identical over 8 bases. The germline V gene has CDR1 SNHLY and CDR2 FYNNEI. The CDR3 loop spans 11 amino acids. J lost 15 bases, V lost 5 bases, and 6 bases had no gene match. In DNA form, the CDR3 reads TGTGCCAGCAGTCAGGACAGGGTCTCGCATTTT. Residues: CASSQDRVSHF.

This chain connects TRBV25-1 to TRBJ1-2, with 8 bases aligning to TRBD1. CDR3 length equals 15 residues. The V gene's germline CDR1 is MGHDK and CDR2 SYGVNS. The V and J ends lost 3 bases and 4 bases, in that order; junction bases with no gene match: 7. The CDR3 DNA reads TGTGCCAGCAGTGACCGGGACAGGTCCCCCTATGGCTACACCTTC. Protein: CASSDRDRSPYGYTF.

The chain employs TRBV10-3 and TRBJ2-3; 9 bases match TRBD1. J lost 4 bases, V lost 6 bases, and 11 bases had no gene match. Looked up from germline, CDR1 is ENHRY and CDR2 is SYGVKD. The CDR3 consists of 16 residues. The CDR3 sequence is CAISSDQDRGSDTQYF. The CDR3 DNA reads as TGTGCCATCAGCAGTGATCAGGACAGGGGCTCAGATACGCAGTATTTT.

The chain recombines TRBV19 with TRBJ2-3; the match to TRBD2 covers 8 bases. CDR1 and CDR2 from the germline V gene are LNHDA and SQIVND (reference sequence). This CDR3 region has 17 residues. Losses at the gene ends were 3 bases for V and 2 bases for J; bases not matched to a gene: 10. This chain's CDR3 is CASSIVVGLGPTDTQYF. As DNA, the CDR3 is TGTGCCAGTAGTATTGTAGTGGGACTAGGGCCCACAGATACGCAGTATTTT.

Notes on this clone: The same CDR3 is also encoded by other DNA sequences in this sample. The rearrangement links TRBV4-3 to TRBJ1-1, with D uncertain. The CDR3 contains 12 residues. CDR1 and CDR2 (germline): LGHNA, YSLEER. The V end was cut by 1 base, the J end by 2 bases, with 2 bases between. The CDR3 sequence is CASSQGNTEAFF. The CDR3 DNA reads TGCGCCAGCAGCCAAGGAAACACTGAAGCTTTCTTT.

This clone showed up just a few times. The V gene is TRBV5-1, the J gene TRBJ2-1, with D tentatively TRBD1 (5 bases). The V gene's germline CDR1 is SGHRS and CDR2 YFSETQ. Trimming removed 4 bases from V and 12 bases from J, with 11 bases in between. This CDR3 is built from 11 residues. This CDR3 is CASSGAGGQFF. CDR3 DNA: TGCGCCAGCAGCGGGGCAGGTGGGCAGTTCTTC.

There are a few counts of this clone. This chain uses TRBV5-5 with TRBJ1-1; 7 positions match TRBD1. Germline values: CDR1 SGHKS, CDR2 YYEKEE (reference sequence). The V gene end was trimmed by 4 bases and the J gene end by 2 bases; junction bases not matched to a gene: 5. This CDR3 has 14 amino acids. CDR3 in DNA: TGTGCCAGCAGCCAAGGGACAGACAACACTGAAGCTTTCTTT. It yields the protein CASSQGTDNTEAFF. The entire variable domain, with the rest obtained from reference TRBV5-5 and TRBJ1-1, is as follows: DAGVTQSPTHLIKTRGQQVTLRCSPISGHKSVSWYQQVLGQGPQFIFQYYEKEERGRGNFPDRFSARQFPNYSSELNVNALLLGDSALYLCASSQGTDNTEAFFGQGTRLTVV.

The chain carries TRBV25-1 and TRBJ1-1; unclear D gene. Looked up from germline, CDR1 is MGHDK and CDR2 is SYGVNS. The CDR3 is 13 residues long. V was clipped by 0 bases and J by 5 bases, with 7 bases between them. This CDR3 is CASSEYARTEAFF. The CDR3 DNA reads TGTGCCAGCAGTGAATATGCGCGGACTGAAGCTTTCTTT.

This clone was counted between two and nine times. This chain uses TRBV6-5 with TRBJ2-7; TRBD1 might be the D (6 bases). V was cut by 6 bases and J by 0 bases, with 15 bases left in between. The CDR3 runs to 15 residues. In germline, CDR1 is MNHEY, CDR2 SVGAGI. The CDR3 coding sequence is TGTGCCAGCAGCTTCGGACAGAAGAGCTCCTACGAGCAGTACTTC. Translated: CASSFGQKSSYEQYF.

The table lists this clone with a few counts. The chain is built from TRBV4-1 and TRBJ1-1, with a possible D match to TRBD1 (6 bases). Germline CDR1 is MGHRA and CDR2 is YSYEKL. V dropped 5 bases and J dropped 6 bases, with 13 bases sitting between them. The CDR3 contains 13 residues. The CDR3 DNA is TGCGCCAGCAGCGCTACAGGGCAGGCTGAAGCTTTCTTT. It yields the protein CASSATGQAEAFF.

The chain carries TRBV18 and TRBJ2-7; TRBD1 might be the D (6 bases). With 3 bases removed from V and 4 bases from J, the gap between germline ends came to 13 bases. CDR1 is KGHSH, CDR2 LQKENI, per germline. This CDR3 is 14 amino acids long. Written as DNA, the CDR3 is TGTGCCAGCTCACCGGAGACAGGATCTTACGAGCAGTACTTC. The encoded protein is CASSPETGSYEQYF.

The CDR3 DNA sequence: TGTGCCAGCAGCTCCCGGACCGAGCCGAGCTCCTACAATGAGCAGTTCTTC. Amino acid sequence: CASSSRTEPSSYNEQFF. The chain links TRBV13 to TRBJ2-1; D ambiguous. The V end lost 4 bases, the J end lost 0 bases, and 16 bases lay between the germline ends. The CDR3 spans 17 residues. Germline V gene data show CDR1 as PRHDT and CDR2 as FYEKMQ (reference sequence).

This chain uses TRBV19 with TRBJ1-2; D call uncertain. Germline assignment: CDR1 LNHDA and CDR2 SQIVND (reference sequence). Deletions cut 7 bases from V and 2 bases from J, with 17 bases between. The CDR3 loop spans 15 amino acids. CDR3 amino acids: CASIGITSANYGYTF. In nucleotides, the CDR3 is TGTGCCAGTATTGGAATAACTTCGGCGAACTATGGCTACACCTTC.

The CDR3 DNA sequence: TGCGCCAGCAGCCAAGATCGGACTCAGAACGGGGACTATGGCTACACCTTC. Translating gives CASSQDRTQNGDYGYTF. The chain couples TRBV4-3 to TRBJ1-2; D is unresolved. Looked up from germline, CDR1 is LGHNA and CDR2 is YSLEER. V was cut by 0 bases and J by 3 bases, with 17 bases left in between. The CDR3 consists of 17 residues.

The rearrangement uses TRBV27 and TRBJ1-2, with D unresolved. This CDR3 has 14 amino acids. Trimming stripped 3 bases from V and 6 bases from J, with 14 bases between. The V gene's germline CDR1 is MNHEY and CDR2 SMNVEV (reference sequence). CDR3 nucleotide sequence: TGTGCCAGCAGTTTTAAGGGAGAGGGTCATGGCTACACCTTC. Its protein is CASSFKGEGHGYTF.

CDR3 DNA sequence: TGTGCCTGGAGCCCCGGTTTTGGTACTGAAGCTTTCTTT. This gives the protein CAWSPGFGTEAFF. This chain links TRBV30 with TRBJ1-1; D gene unclear. The V gene's germline CDR1 is GTSNPN and CDR2 SVGIG (reference sequence). The CDR3 spans 13 residues. V was clipped by 3 bases and J by 5 bases, with 13 bases between them.

This chain uses TRBV19 with TRBJ1-1; no definite D call. Germline values: CDR1 LNHDA, CDR2 SQIVND (reference sequence). Trimming cost V 5 bases and J 0 bases, with 4 bases left between them. The CDR3 has 12 residues. CDR3 amino acids: CASSQLNTEAFF. The CDR3 bases are TGTGCCAGTAGTCAGTTGAACACTGAAGCTTTCTTT.

The V gene is TRBV5-1, the J gene TRBJ1-1, with D perhaps matching TRBD1 (5 bases). Trimming shortened V by 3 bases and J by 0 bases, and 12 bases separated the two germline ends. CDR3 length: 15 amino acids. CDR1 and CDR2 from the germline V gene are SGHRS and YFSETQ. The CDR3 DNA follows: TGCGCCAGCAGCTCCTCCGGGACGGTGAACACTGAAGCTTTCTTT. Amino acids: CASSSSGTVNTEAFF. The full variable domain, its missing parts supplied by reference TRBV5-1 and TRBJ1-1, is KAGVTQTPRYLIKTRGQQVTLSCSPISGHRSVSWYQQTPGQGLQFLFEYFSETQRNKGNFPGRFSGRQFSNSRSEMNVSTLELGDSALYLCASSSSGTVNTEAFFGQGTRLTVV.

The V and J genes are TRBV11-2 and TRBJ1-6; D may be TRBD1 (6 bases). The CDR3 covers 17 residues. Germline-derived CDR1 and CDR2 are SGHAT and FQNNGV. With 3 bases removed from V and 7 bases from J, the gap between germline ends came to 19 bases. DNA of the CDR3: TGTGCCAGCAGCTTCCAGACAGGCCTACAAAGGAATTCACCCCTCCACTTT. Translation gives CASSFQTGLQRNSPLHF.

This clone was seen more than once but under ten times. V gene TRBV4-3 combines with J gene TRBJ2-5; weak D call: TRBD1 (6 bases). The V and J ends lost 1 base and 3 bases respectively, with 12 bases between them. This CDR3 is built from 15 residues. Per the germline V gene, CDR1 is LGHNA and CDR2 is YSLEER. The DNA of the CDR3 is TGCGCCAGCAGCCAAGCTGACAGGTCAAAAGAGACCCAGTACTTC. It codes for CASSQADRSKETQYF.

V and J are TRBV30 and TRBJ2-1; D remains ambiguous. The CDR3 has 15 amino acids. Trimming took off 5 bases at V and 0 bases at J, with 14 bases between the two ends. From germline, CDR1 is GTSNPN and CDR2 SVGIG (reference sequence). The CDR3 DNA reads as TGTGCCTGGTCGGCATCGCAAAGCTCCTACAATGAGCAGTTCTTC. It yields the protein CAWSASQSSYNEQFF.